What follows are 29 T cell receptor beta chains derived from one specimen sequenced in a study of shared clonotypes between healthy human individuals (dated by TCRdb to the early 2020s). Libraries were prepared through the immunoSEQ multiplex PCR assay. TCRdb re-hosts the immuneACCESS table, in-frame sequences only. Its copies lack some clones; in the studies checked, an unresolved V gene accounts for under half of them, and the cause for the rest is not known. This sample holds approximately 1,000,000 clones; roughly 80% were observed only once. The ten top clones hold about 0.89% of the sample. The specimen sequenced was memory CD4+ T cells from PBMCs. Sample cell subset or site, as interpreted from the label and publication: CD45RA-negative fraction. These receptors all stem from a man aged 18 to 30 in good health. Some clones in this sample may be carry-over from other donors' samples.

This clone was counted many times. The CDR3 sequence is CASSALTGNTGELFF. CDR3 nucleotide sequence: TGTGCCAGTAGTGCTTTGACAGGGAACACCGGGGAGCTGTTTTTT. The rearrangement uses TRBV19 and TRBJ2-2, with D perhaps matching TRBD1 (6 bases). The CDR3 has 15 residues. Trimming cost V 5 bases and J 1 base, with 11 bases left between them. Germline lookup yields CDR1 LNHDA and CDR2 SQIVND (reference sequence).

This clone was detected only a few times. In DNA, the CDR3 is TGTGCCAGCAGCCACTTGAGGGCTAGCGGGAGGCCGGGTTACGAGCAGTACTTC. Translating it yields CASSHLRASGRPGYEQYF. The chain recombines TRBV5-6 with TRBJ2-7; TRBD2 matches at 11 bases. With 4 bases clipped from V and 4 bases from J, the junction kept 16 bases outside the gene matches. In germline, CDR1 is SGHDT, CDR2 YYEEEE. The length of the CDR3 is 18 residues.

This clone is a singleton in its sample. This chain's CDR3 is CASSLVRSAWTGELFF. CDR3 in DNA: TGTGCCAGCTCGCTCGTAAGGAGCGCGTGGACCGGGGAGCTGTTTTTT. The genes are TRBV18 and TRBJ2-2, with D uncertain. The V gene's germline CDR1 is KGHSH and CDR2 LQKENI. V dropped 6 bases and J dropped 5 bases, with 19 bases sitting between them. The CDR3 has 16 amino acids.

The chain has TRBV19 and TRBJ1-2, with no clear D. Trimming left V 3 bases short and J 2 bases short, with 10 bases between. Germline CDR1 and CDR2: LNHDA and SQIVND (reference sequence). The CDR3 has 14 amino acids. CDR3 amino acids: CASSMGRQNYGYTF. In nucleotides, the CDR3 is TGTGCCAGTAGTATGGGCCGTCAGAACTATGGCTACACCTTC.

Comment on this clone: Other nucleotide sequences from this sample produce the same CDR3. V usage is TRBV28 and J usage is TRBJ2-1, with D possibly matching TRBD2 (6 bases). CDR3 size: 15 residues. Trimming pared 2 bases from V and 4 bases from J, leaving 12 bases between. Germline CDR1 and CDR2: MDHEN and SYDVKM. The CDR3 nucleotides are TGTGCCAGCAGTTTAGGCGGGACCGTGTACAATGAGCAGTTCTTC. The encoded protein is CASSLGGTVYNEQFF.

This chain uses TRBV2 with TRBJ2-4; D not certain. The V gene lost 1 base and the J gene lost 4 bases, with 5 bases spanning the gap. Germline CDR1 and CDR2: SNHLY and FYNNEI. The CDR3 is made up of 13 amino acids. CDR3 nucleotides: TGTGCCAGCAGTGAAGACAGTAAAAACATTCAGTACTTC. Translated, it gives CASSEDSKNIQYF.

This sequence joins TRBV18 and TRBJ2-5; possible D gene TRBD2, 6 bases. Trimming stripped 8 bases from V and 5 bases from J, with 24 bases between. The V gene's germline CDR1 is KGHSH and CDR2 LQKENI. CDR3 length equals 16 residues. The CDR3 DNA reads TGTGCCAGCACCCGCGGGGTTGAGGCGGGTCAGGAGACCCAGTACTTC. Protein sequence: CASTRGVEAGQETQYF. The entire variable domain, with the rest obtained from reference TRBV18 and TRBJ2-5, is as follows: NAGVMQNPRHLVRRRGQEARLRCSPMKGHSHVYWYRQLPEEGLKFMVYLQKENIIDESGMPKERFSAEFPKEGPSILRIQQVVRGDSAAYFCASTRGVEAGQETQYFGPGTRLLVL.

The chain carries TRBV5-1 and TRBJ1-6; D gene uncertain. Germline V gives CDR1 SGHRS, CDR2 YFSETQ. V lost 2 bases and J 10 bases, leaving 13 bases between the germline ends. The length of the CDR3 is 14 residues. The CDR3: CASSFGSLESPLHF. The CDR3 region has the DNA TGCGCCAGCAGCTTCGGGAGTCTCGAATCACCCCTCCACTTT.

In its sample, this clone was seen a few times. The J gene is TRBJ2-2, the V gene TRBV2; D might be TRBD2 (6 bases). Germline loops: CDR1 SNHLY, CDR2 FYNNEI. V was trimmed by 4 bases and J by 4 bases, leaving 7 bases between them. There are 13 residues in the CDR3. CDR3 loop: CASSATSTGELFF. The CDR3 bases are TGTGCCAGCAGTGCGACTAGCACCGGGGAGCTGTTTTTT.

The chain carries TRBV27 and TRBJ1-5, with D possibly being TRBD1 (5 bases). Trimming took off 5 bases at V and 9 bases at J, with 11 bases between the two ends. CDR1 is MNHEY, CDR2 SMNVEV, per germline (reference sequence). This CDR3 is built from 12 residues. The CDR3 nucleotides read TGTGCCAGCAGTCCCCGTGGGGGGCCCCAGCATTTT. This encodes CASSPRGGPQHF.

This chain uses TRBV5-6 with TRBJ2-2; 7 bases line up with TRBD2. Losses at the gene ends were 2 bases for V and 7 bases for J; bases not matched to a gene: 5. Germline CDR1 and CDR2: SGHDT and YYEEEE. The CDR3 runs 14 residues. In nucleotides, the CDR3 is TGTGCCAGCAGCTTCTTCGGGAGGATCGGGGAGCTGTTTTTT. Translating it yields CASSFFGRIGELFF.

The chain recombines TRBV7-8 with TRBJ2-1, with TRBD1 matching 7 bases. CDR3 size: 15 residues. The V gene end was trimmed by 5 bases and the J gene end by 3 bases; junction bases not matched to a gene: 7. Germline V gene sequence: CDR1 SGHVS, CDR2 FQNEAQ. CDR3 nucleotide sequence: TGTGCCAGCAGCGCCGACAGGGTACTCTACAATGAGCAGTTCTTC. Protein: CASSADRVLYNEQFF. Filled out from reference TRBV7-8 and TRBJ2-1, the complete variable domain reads GAGVSQSPRYKVAKRGQDVALRCDPISGHVSLFWYQQALGQGPEFLTYFQNEAQLDKSGLPSDRFFAERPEGSVSTLKIQRTQQEDSAVYLCASSADRVLYNEQFFGPGTRLTVL.

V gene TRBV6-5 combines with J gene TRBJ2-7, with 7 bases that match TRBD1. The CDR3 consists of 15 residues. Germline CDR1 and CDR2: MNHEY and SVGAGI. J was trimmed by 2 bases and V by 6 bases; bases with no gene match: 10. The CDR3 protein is CASRVAGTAAYEQYF. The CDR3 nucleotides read TGTGCCAGCAGGGTTGCCGGGACAGCAGCCTACGAGCAGTACTTC.

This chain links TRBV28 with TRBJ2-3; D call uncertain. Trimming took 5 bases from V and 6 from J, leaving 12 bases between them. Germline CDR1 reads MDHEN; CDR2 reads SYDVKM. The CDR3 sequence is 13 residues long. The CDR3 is CASSPPRPDTQYF. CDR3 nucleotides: TGTGCCAGCAGTCCTCCCCGGCCTGATACGCAGTATTTT.

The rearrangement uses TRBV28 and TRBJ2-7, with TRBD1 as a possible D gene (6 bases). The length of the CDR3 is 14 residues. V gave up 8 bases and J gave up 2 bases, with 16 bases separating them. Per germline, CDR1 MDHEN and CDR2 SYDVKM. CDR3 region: CASQGQGRPYEQYF. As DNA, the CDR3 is TGTGCCAGCCAGGGGCAGGGGCGACCCTACGAGCAGTACTTC. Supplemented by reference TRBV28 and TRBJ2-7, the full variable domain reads DVKVTQSSRYLVKRTGEKVFLECVQDMDHENMFWYRQDPGLGLRLIYFSYDVKMKEKGDIPEGYSVSREKKERFSLILESASTNQTSMYLCASQGQGRPYEQYFGPGTRLTVT.

The DNA of the CDR3 is TGTGCCAGCAGTTTGAACAGCCCTAAGGGCTACACCTTC. Translating it yields CASSLNSPKGYTF. The V and J genes are TRBV28 and TRBJ1-2; D remains unclear. Germline CDR1 and CDR2: MDHEN and SYDVKM. V gave up 3 bases and J gave up 8 bases, with 13 bases separating them. CDR3 length: 13 residues.

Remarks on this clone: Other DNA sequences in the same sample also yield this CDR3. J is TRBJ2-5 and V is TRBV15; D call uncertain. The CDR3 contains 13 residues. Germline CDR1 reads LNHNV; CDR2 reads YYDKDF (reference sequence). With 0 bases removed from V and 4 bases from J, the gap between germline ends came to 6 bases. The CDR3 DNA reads TGTGCCACCAGCAGAGATTCGCGAGAGACCCAGTACTTC. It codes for CATSRDSRETQYF. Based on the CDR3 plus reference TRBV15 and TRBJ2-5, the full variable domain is DAMVIQNPRYQVTQFGKPVTLSCSQTLNHNVMYWYQQKSSQAPKLLFHYYDKDFNNEADTPDNFQSRRPNTSFCFLDIRSPGLGDTAMYLCATSRDSRETQYFGPGTRLLVL.

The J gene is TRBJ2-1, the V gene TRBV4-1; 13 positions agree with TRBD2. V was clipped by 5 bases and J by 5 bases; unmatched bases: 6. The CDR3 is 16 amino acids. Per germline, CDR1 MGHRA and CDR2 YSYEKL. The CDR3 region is CASSFDGTSGDNEQFF. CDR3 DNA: TGCGCCAGCAGCTTCGATGGGACTAGCGGGGACAATGAGCAGTTCTTC.

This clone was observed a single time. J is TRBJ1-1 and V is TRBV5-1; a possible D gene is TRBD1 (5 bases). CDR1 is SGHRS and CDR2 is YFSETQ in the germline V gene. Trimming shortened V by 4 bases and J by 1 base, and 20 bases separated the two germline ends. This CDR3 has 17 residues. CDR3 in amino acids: CASSPTPPGRGNTEAFF. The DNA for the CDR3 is TGCGCCAGCAGCCCGACACCCCCGGGACGGGGGAACACTGAAGCTTTCTTT.

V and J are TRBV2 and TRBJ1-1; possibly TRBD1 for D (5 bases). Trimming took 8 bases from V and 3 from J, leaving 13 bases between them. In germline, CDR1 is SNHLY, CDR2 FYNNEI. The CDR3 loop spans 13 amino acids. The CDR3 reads CASGVGVYTEAFF. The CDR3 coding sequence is TGTGCCAGCGGGGTGGGGGTTTACACTGAAGCTTTCTTT.

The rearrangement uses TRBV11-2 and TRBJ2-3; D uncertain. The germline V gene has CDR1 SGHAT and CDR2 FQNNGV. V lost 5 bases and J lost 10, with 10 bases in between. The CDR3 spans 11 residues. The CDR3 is CASSPQPAQYF. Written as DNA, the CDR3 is TGTGCCAGCAGCCCCCAACCTGCGCAGTATTTT.

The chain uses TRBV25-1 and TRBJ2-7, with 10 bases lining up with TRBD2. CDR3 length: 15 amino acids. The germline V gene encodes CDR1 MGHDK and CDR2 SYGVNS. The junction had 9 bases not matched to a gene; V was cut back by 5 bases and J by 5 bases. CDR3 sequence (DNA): TGTGCCAGCAGTCCACCGGGACTAGCGTCCAACGAGCAGTACTTC. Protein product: CASSPPGLASNEQYF.

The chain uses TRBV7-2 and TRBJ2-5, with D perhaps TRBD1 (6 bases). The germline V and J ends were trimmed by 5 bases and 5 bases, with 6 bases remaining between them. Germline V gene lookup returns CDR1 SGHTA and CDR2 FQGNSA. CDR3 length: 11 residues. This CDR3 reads CASSTGETQYF. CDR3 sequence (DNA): TGTGCCAGCAGCACAGGGGAGACCCAGTACTTC. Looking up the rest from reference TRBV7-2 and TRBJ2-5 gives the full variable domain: GAGVSQSPSNKVTEKGKDVELRCDPISGHTALYWYRQSLGQGLEFLIYFQGNSAPDKSGLPSDRFSAERTGGSVSTLTIQRTQQEDSAVYLCASSTGETQYFGPGTRLLVL.

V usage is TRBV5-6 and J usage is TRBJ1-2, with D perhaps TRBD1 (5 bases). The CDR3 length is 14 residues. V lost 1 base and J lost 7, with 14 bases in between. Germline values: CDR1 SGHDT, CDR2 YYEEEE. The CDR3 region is CASSLLGEGFGYTF. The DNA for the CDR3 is TGTGCCAGCAGCTTGTTAGGGGAAGGGTTTGGCTACACCTTC.

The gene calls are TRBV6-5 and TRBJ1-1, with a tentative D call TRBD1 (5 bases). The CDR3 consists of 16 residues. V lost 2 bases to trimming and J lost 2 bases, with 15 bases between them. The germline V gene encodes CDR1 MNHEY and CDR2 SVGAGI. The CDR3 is CASSYGALGVNTEAFF. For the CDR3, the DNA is TGTGCCAGCAGTTACGGGGCCCTTGGGGTCAACACTGAAGCTTTCTTT.

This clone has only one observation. DNA of the CDR3: TGTGCCAGCAGCCCCGGGACTAGCGGACCCCGGAGCTCCTACAATGAGCAGTTCTTC. This sequence encodes CASSPGTSGPRSSYNEQFF. This chain connects TRBV7-9 to TRBJ2-1; 11 bases map to TRBD2. V was pared by 5 bases and J by 0 bases, with 12 bases of the junction left unmatched. The length of the CDR3 is 19 residues. CDR1 SEHNR and CDR2 FQNEAQ come from the germline V gene (reference sequence).

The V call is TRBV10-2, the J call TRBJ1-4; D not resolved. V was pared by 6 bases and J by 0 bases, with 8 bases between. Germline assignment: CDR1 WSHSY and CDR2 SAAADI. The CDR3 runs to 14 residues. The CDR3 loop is CASRDAATNEKLFF. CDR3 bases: TGCGCCAGCAGGGACGCTGCAACTAATGAAAAACTGTTTTTT.

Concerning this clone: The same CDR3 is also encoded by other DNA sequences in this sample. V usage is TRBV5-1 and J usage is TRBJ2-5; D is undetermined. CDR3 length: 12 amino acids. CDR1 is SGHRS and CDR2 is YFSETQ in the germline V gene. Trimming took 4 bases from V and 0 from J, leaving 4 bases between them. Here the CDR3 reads CASSTDQETQYF. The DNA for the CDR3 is TGCGCCAGCAGCACTGACCAAGAGACCCAGTACTTC.

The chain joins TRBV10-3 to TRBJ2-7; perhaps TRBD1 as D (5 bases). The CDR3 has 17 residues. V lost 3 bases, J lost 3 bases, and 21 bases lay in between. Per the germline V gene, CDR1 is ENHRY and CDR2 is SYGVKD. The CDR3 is CAISDSRGKQHLYEQYF. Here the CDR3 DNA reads TGTGCCATCAGTGATAGTAGGGGAAAACAGCACCTCTACGAGCAGTACTTC.